This T cell receptor beta chain came from a study of blood T cell repertoires in COVID-19 (dated by TCRdb to between 2020 and 2021). Regarding the study in general: Collaborator samples came from the United States, Italy and Spain and covered acute and convalescent phases of COVID-19. Nearly every sample came with metadata listing a de-identified subject ID, COVID-19 status, age in years and sex. Samples came from the ongoing ImmuneRACE study (first 160 participants) plus 1,254 subjects from 6 global collaborators. The dataset comprised deeply sampled blood TCRbeta repertoires from subjects exposed to, actively infected with, or recovered from COVID-19. The material from the prospective study consisted of cDNA or gDNA derived from T cells, B-cell-depleted T cells, or PBMCs. HLA class I and class II types, where available, came from metadata supplied by the sample provider rather than from assay-based typing. The repertoires were made available in a free public database intended to serve as a resource for research on the immune response to SARS-CoV-2.

TCRbeta CDR3 regions were amplified from genomic DNA using the immunoSEQ Assay, a bias-controlled multiplex PCR. The authors processed their data as follows. Nucleated cell counts per sample were estimated from amplification of reference gene primers within the assay. To quantify the absolute abundance of each unique TCRbeta CDR3 rearrangement, sequence reads were collapsed and filtered. For each sample, productive Simpson clonality was calculated by taking the square root of Simpson's diversity index across productive rearrangements. Entries here come from immuneACCESS through TCRdb and include only in-frame sequences with V and J called. Some clones fail to appear in such tables; in the studies checked, an unresolved V gene covers under half of the shortfall, and the cause of the remainder is unknown. Clonal size and the V and J genes are those of that table, whereas D and trimming came from the DNA. This sample has about 68,000 clones in its table, and 70% to 90% of those were observed once. About 8% of the sample lies in the top ten.

Comment on this clone: Its target antigen remains unknown. No per-base quality is available; no much larger clone lies one base away.

Overall study outcomes, separate from this receptor: The amount of clinical and demographic metadata varied by source and participant and was provided uncurated.

The collaborating institutions used their own protocols to collect whole blood in K2EDTA tubes. For TCRbeta analysis, collaborator samples were shipped as frozen whole blood, as isolated PBMCs, or as DNA extracted from either sample type. The junction shows trimming of 6 bases on V and 5 bases on J, plus 13 bases between the germline ends. As encoded in the germline V gene (reference sequence), CDR1 is MNHEY while CDR2 is SMNVEV. The cysteine opens and the phenylalanine closes a CDR3 of 14 amino acids. Of the read, only the CDR3 DNA is kept; its 42 bases are in frame from base 1. Sequenced sample: peripheral blood. The receptor was derived from a man aged 25 to 40 with acute or convalescent COVID-19. This receptor chain uses TRBV27 and TRBJ2-2, with no confident D gene call. The DNA sequence is TGTGCCAGCAGGGGCGAGTTCGTAACCGGGGAGCTGTTTTTT. This yields the protein CASRGEFVTGELFF.